This record concerns one T cell receptor (beta chain) sequence. Its antigen is undetermined. V lost 3 bases, J lost 4 bases, and 4 bases stayed unmatched. The germline CDR1 and CDR2 sequences are SGHRS and YFSETQ. The CDR3 runs 15 residues. This entry is derived from a study of cytomegalovirus exposure and HLA in healthy donors. Whole-study findings and limits: Earlier analysis yielded a pattern in which most TCR beta V segments were productive about 87% or about 30% of the time. Clonal expansion was found to be greater in HLA-associated TCR beta chains than in equally common others in a later analysis.

PCR involved 60 Vbeta and 13 Jbeta primers. Sequencing used immunoSEQ multiplex PCR; TCRdb keeps in-frame clones, though not all of them. In the table there are 200,000 to 250,000 clones, 75% of which are singletons. The donors (healthy individuals) were bone marrow donors. The study sampled nominally healthy donors, though unrecorded immune exposures were likely. V is TRBV5-1 and J is TRBJ2-7, with TRBD2 matching over 13 bases. The TCR sequence derives from a woman aged 25 to 39 in good health and CMV-seronegative. The specimen was PBMCs. The CDR3, as DNA: TGCGCCAGCAGCTCGGGACTAGCGGGATCTTACGAGCAGTACTTC. Encoded protein: CASSSGLAGSYEQYF.